This record looks at one T cell receptor (beta chain) sequence and its context. Its antigen is as yet unknown. Investigators isolated RNA and reverse transcribed it into cDNA to act as the sequencing template. The method was immunoSEQ multiplex PCR; TCRdb's version includes in-frame clones alone and lacks a portion of them. The data hold almost 250,000 clones, with roughly two thirds observed a single time. The ends lost 3 bases at V and 7 bases at J; junction bases unmatched: 10. In germline, CDR1 is LNHNV, CDR2 YYDKDF (reference sequence). The CDR3 has 15 residues. This sample is drawn from a study of CD8+ T cells in alopecia areata. About the study: Among treated patients, oral tofacitinib was administered at 5 to 10 mg twice daily. Whole-study results and caveats: Resident alphabeta T cells of normal skin are also sequenced in scalp samples.

Peripheral blood samples and lesional scalp punch biopsies were obtained from alopecia areata patients. PBMCs provided sorted CD4+ and CD8+ T cells. This TCR derives from a human donor with alopecia areata. The sequenced sample was CD4+ T cells sorted from blood, obtained at week 0. J is TRBJ2-5 and V is TRBV15; TRBD1 matches at 8 bases. For the CDR3, the DNA is TGTGCCACCAGCAGGCCCCCAGGGGGCGAAAGGACCCAGTACTTC. This codes for CATSRPPGGERTQYF. Filled out from reference TRBV15 and TRBJ2-5, the complete variable domain reads DAMVIQNPRYQVTQFGKPVTLSCSQTLNHNVMYWYQQKSSQAPKLLFHYYDKDFNNEADTPDNFQSRRPNTSFCFLDIRSPGLGDTAMYLCATSRPPGGERTQYFGPGTRLLVL.